Sequencing of this T cell receptor (beta chain) was carried out in a study of CD8 T cell repertoires and HIV-1 epitope variants. Study context: Controls included no peptide, Ebola AY9 epitope, and a CMV, EBV, flu pool. Tested: three Gag epitope families, Nef HW9 and YT9. Enriched T cells were co-cultured with equal autologous T cell-negative cells. The baseline condition was 1M T cells left uncultured.

Produced via immunoSEQ multiplex PCR; TCRdb's table is partial and in-frame only. This sample has fewer than 6,000 clones, with more than 65% found just once. CDR3 length: 19 amino acids. V gave up 6 bases and J gave up 0 bases, with 21 bases separating them. CDR1 and CDR2 (germline): SGHVS, FQNEAQ. For this clone: Its antigen is unidentified.

The chain couples TRBV7-8 to TRBJ2-6; perhaps D is TRBD1 or TRBD2 (5 bases each). Sample: cultured CD8+ T cells derived from PBMCs. This TCR was recovered from a male donor with HIV. The CDR3: CASSQSRDGERSGANVLTF. The CDR3 DNA follows: TGTGCCAGCAGTCAAAGCCGGGACGGCGAACGCTCTGGGGCCAACGTCCTGACTTTC.